This TCR beta chain was observed in a study of graft-versus-host responses after intestinal transplantation. The CDR3 extends over 14 amino acids. The V gene lost 0 bases and the J gene lost 3 bases, with 10 bases spanning the gap. CDR1 is SGDLS, CDR2 YYNGEE, per germline. Clones were sequenced by immunoSEQ multiplex PCR, and TCRdb holds only the in-frame ones, with some missing. This sample has about 45,000 clones; roughly 91% occur once, and the top ten carry nearly 4.5%. Sequenced here: PBMCs, sampled 524 days after transplant. This sequence joins TRBV9 and TRBJ2-7, with a possible D match to TRBD1 (6 bases). The clonotype was recovered from a human patient who received an intestinal transplant, so some T cells may come from the graft donor. The CDR3 DNA sequence: TGTGCCAGCAGCGTAGGACAGGCCTACTACGAGCAGTACTTC. Translated, it gives CASSVGQAYYEQYF.